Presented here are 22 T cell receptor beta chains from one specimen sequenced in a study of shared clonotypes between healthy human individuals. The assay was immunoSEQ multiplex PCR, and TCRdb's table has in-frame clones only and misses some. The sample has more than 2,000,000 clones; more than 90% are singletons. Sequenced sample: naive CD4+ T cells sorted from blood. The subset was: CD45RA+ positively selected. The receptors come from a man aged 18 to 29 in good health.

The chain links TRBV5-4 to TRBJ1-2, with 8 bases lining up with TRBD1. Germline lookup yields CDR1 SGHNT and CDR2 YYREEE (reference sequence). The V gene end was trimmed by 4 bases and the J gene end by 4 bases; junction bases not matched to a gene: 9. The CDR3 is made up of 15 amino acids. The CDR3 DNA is TGTGCCAGCAGCCTCGGACAGGGCCCTGGCTATGGCTACACCTTC. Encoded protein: CASSLGQGPGYGYTF.

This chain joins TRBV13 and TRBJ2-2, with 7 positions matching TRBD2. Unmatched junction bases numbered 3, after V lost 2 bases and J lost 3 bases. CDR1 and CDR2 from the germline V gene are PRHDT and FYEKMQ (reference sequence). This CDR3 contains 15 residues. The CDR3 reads CASSLLRGDTGELFF. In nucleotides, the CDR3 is TGTGCCAGCAGCTTACTACGGGGGGACACCGGGGAGCTGTTTTTT.

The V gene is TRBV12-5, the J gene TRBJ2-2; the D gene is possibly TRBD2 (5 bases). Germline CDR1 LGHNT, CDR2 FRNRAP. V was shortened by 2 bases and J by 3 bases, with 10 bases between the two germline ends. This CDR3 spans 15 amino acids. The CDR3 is CASGLRGRDTGELFF. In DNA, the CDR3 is TGTGCTAGTGGTTTGAGAGGGCGAGACACCGGGGAGCTGTTTTTT. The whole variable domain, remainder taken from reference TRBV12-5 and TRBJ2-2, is DARVTQTPRHKVTEMGQEVTMRCQPILGHNTVFWYRQTMMQGLELLAYFRNRAPLDDSGMPKDRFSAEMPDATLATLKIQPSEPRDSAVYFCASGLRGRDTGELFFGEGSRLTVL.

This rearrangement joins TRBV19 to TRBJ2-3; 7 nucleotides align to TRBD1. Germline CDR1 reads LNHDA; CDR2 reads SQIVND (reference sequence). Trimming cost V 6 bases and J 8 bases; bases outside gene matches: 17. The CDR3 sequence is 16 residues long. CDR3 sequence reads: CASSSGTVRVGVTQYF. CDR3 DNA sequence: TGTGCCAGTAGCTCCGGGACAGTACGTGTTGGAGTTACGCAGTATTTT.

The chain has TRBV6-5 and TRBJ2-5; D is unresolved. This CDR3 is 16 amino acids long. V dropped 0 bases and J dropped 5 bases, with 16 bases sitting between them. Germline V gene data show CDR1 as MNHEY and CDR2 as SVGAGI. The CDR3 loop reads CASSYSFGQPWETQYF. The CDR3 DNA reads TGTGCCAGCAGTTACTCTTTCGGGCAGCCTTGGGAGACCCAGTACTTC.

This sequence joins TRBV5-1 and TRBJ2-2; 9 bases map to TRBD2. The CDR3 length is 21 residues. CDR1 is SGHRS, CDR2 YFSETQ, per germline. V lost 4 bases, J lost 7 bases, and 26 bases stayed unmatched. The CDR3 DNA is TGCGCCAGCAGCCCGGTCTCGGTGTTCCTCTGGCGGGAGGGCCCCCACGGGGAGCTGTTTTTT. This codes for CASSPVSVFLWREGPHGELFF.

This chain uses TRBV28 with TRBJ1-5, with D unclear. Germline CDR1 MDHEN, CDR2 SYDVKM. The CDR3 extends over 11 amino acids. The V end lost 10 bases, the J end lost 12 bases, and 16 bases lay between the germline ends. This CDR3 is CATQEWGDQHF. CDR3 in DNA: TGTGCCACCCAAGAGTGGGGTGACCAGCATTTT. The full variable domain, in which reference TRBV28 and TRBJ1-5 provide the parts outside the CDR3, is DVKVTQSSRYLVKRTGEKVFLECVQDMDHENMFWYRQDPGLGLRLIYFSYDVKMKEKGDIPEGYSVSREKKERFSLILESASTNQTSMYLCATQEWGDQHFGDGTRLSIL.

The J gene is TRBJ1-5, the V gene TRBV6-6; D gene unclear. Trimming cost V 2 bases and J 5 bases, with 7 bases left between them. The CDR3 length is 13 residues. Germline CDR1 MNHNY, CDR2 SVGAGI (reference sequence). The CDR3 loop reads CASSYTDYQPQHF. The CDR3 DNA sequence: TGTGCCAGCAGTTACACTGATTATCAGCCCCAGCATTTT.

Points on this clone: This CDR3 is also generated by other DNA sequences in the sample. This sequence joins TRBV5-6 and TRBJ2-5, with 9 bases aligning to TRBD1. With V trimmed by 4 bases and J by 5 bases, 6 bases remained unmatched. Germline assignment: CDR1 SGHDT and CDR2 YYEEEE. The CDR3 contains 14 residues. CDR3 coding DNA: TGTGCCAGCAGCCCGGGACAGGGCAGGGAGACCCAGTACTTC. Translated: CASSPGQGRETQYF.

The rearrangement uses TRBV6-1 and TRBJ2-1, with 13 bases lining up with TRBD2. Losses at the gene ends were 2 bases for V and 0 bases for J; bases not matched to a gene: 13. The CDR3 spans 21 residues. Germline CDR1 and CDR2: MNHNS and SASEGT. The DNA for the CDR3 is TGTGCCAGCAGTGAAAAGGCGCGGACTAGCGGGGGCCGGAGCTCCTACAATGAGCAGTTCTTC. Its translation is CASSEKARTSGGRSSYNEQFF.

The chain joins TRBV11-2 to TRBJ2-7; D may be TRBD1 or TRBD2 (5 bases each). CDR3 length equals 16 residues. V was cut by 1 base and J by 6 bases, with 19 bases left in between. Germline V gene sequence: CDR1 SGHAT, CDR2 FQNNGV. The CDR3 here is CASSLVRDSYRGEQYF. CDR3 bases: TGTGCCAGCAGCTTAGTGCGAGACAGCTACCGGGGCGAGCAGTACTTC.

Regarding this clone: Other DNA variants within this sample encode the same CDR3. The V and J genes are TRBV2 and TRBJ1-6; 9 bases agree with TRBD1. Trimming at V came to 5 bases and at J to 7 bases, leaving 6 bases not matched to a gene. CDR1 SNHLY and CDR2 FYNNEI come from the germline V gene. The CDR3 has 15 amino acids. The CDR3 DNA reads TGTGCCAGCAGTCCCCCGGGGACAGGGAATTCACCCCTCCACTTT. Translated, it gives CASSPPGTGNSPLHF.

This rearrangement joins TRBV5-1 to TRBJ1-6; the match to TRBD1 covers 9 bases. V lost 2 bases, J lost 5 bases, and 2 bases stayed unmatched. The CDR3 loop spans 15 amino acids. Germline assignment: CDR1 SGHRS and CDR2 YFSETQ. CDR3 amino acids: CASSLWTGDNSPLHF. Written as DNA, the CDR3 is TGCGCCAGCAGCTTATGGACAGGGGATAATTCACCCCTCCACTTT.

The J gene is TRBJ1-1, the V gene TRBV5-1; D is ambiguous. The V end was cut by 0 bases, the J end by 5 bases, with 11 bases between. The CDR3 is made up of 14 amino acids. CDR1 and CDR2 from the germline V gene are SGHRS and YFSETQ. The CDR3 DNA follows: TGCGCCAGCAGCTTGGTACCAGATAAGACTGAAGCTTTCTTT. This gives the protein CASSLVPDKTEAFF.

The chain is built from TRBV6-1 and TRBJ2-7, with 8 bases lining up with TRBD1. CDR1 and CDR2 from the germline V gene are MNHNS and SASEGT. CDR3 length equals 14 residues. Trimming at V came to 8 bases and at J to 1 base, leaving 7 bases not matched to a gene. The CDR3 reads CASLLTGASYEQYF. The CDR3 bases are TGTGCCAGCCTCTTGACAGGGGCATCCTACGAGCAGTACTTC.

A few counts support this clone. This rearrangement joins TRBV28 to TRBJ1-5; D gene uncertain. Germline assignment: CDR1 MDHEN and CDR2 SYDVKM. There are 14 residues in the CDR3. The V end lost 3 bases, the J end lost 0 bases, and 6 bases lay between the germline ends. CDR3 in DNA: TGTGCCAGCAGTTTGTACACTAGCAATCAGCCCCAGCATTTT. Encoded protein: CASSLYTSNQPQHF.

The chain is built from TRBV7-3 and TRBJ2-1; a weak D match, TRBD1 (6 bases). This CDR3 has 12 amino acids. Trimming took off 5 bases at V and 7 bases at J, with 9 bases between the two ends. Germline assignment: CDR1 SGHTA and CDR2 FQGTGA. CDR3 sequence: CASSVQGNEQFF. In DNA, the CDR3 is TGTGCCAGCAGCGTACAGGGTAATGAGCAGTTCTTC.

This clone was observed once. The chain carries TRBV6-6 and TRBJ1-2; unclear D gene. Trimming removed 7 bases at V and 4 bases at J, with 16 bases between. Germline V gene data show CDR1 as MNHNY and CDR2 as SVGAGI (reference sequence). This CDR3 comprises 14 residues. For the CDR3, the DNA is TGTGCCAGCACCCCTGGGCAAGGAATCTATGGCTACACCTTC. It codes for CASTPGQGIYGYTF.

CDR3 in amino acids: CASSFEGDNTDTQYF. CDR3 DNA sequence: TGTGCCAGCAGCTTTGAGGGGGACAACACAGATACGCAGTATTTT. V gene TRBV11-1 combines with J gene TRBJ2-3; a weak D match, TRBD1 (6 bases). Germline V gene data show CDR1 as SGHAT and CDR2 as FQDESV (reference sequence). This CDR3 region has 15 residues. Trimming cost V 3 bases and J 2 bases, with 12 bases left between them. The full variable domain, in which reference TRBV11-1 and TRBJ2-3 provide the parts outside the CDR3, is EAEVAQSPRYKITEKSQAVAFWCDPISGHATLYWYRQILGQGPELLVQFQDESVVDDSQLPKDRFSAERLKGVDSTLKIQPAELGDSAMYLCASSFEGDNTDTQYFGPGTRLTVL.

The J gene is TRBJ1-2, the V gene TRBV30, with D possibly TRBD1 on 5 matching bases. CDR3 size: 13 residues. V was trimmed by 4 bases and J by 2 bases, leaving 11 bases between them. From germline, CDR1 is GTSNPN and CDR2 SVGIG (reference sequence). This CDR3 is CAWTRERNYGYTF. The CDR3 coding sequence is TGTGCCTGGACCAGGGAGAGAAACTATGGCTACACCTTC.

The CDR3 nucleotides read TGTGCCTGGAGTGCGTACAGTCCCACCGGGGAGCTGTTTTTT. This sequence encodes CAWSAYSPTGELFF. The chain recombines TRBV30 with TRBJ2-2; unclear D gene. This CDR3 has 14 residues. Trimming removed 1 base from V and 4 bases from J, with 10 bases in between. Germline V gives CDR1 GTSNPN, CDR2 SVGIG (reference sequence).

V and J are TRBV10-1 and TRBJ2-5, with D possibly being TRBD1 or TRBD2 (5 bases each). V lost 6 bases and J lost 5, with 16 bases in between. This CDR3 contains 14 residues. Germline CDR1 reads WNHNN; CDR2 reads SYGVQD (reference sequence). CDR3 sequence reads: CASSGDAKGETQYF. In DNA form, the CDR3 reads TGCGCCAGCAGCGGGGACGCAAAAGGGGAGACCCAGTACTTC.